This TCR beta chain was found in a study of cytomegalovirus exposure and HLA in healthy donors. V was clipped by 2 bases and J by 1 base, with 26 bases between them. The CDR3 is 20 amino acids. Germline CDR1 MDHEN, CDR2 SYDVKM. Study-wide results and caveats: The later analysis indicated that the majority of CMV-associated TCR beta chains appeared HLA-restricted. Most TCR beta V segments were productive about 90% or about 30% of the time in an earlier analysis. Later, TCR association rates were found to vary by HLA locus, highest for DRB1 and lowest for HLA-C.

The PCR contained 60 Vbeta and 13 Jbeta primers. Clones were sequenced by immunoSEQ multiplex PCR, and TCRdb holds only the in-frame ones, with some missing. The data contain 120,000 to 150,000 clones, roughly 73% of them singletons. This clone turned up a few times. Its cognate antigen is unknown. This receptor was obtained from a man aged 35 to 55 in good health and CMV-seronegative. Specimen: PBMCs. V usage is TRBV28 and J usage is TRBJ1-2; no definite D call. The DNA of the CDR3 is TGTGCCAGCAGTTTAGTCAGAGGAGCCGGCGCTTTCCAGTTTAACTATGGCTACACCTTC. Translation: CASSLVRGAGAFQFNYGYTF.